This T cell receptor (beta chain) was profiled in a study of blood T cell repertoires in COVID-19 (TCRdb year 2020). Study-level background: Collaborator samples came from the United States, Italy and Spain and covered acute and convalescent phases of COVID-19. Where available, HLA class I and class II types were taken from metadata supplied by the sample provider and were not determined by assay-based typing. The prospective study material was composed of cDNA or gDNA derived from T cells, B-cell-depleted T cells, or PBMCs. A freely available public database, intended as a resource for researchers studying the immune response to SARS-CoV-2, is where the repertoires were released. A de-identified subject ID, COVID-19 status, age in years and sex were almost always included in the sample metadata. Subjects who had been exposed to COVID-19, were actively infected with it, or had recovered from it provided the deeply sampled blood TCRbeta repertoires that made up the dataset. The samples were drawn from two sources: the first 160 participants of the ongoing ImmuneRACE study, and approximately 1,300 subjects contributed by 6 global collaborators. General conclusions and limits of the study: How much clinical and demographic metadata was included differed by source and by participant, and the metadata was provided uncurated.

A word on this clone: There is no known antigen for this receptor. No base qualities exist here, and no much larger clone lies one base off it. This sample also contains other DNA sequences that code for the same CDR3.

From its cysteine to its phenylalanine, the CDR3 spans 13 amino acids. The CDR3 DNA has 39 bases and is translated from base 1. The germline V gene yields KGHSH for CDR1 and LQKENI for CDR2. Trimming removed 4 bases from V and 2 bases from J; the gene matches leave 2 bases unexplained. Collaborating institutions collected whole blood in K2EDTA tubes following their own protocols. For TCRbeta analysis, collaborators shipped samples as frozen whole blood, isolated PBMCs, or DNA extracted from either of those sample types. TCRbeta CDR3 regions were amplified from genomic DNA by means of the immunoSEQ Assay, a bias-controlled multiplex PCR. In the paper's pipeline: Nucleated cell counts per sample were estimated from amplification of reference gene primers within the assay. To quantify the absolute abundance of each unique TCRbeta CDR3 rearrangement, sequence reads were collapsed and filtered. For each sample, productive Simpson clonality was calculated by taking the square root of Simpson's diversity index across productive rearrangements. In its TCRdb copy, this immuneACCESS table keeps in-frame sequences only and misses some clones. Where compared with another copy, unresolved V genes explain less than half of these, and the others have no known cause. V and J calls and clone size are copied from that table; D and trimming were computed from the DNA. The sample data list approximately 140,000 clones, and about 91% of these were observed just once. Jointly, the top ten make up 25% to 30% of the sample.

The receptor's source is a human donor in a cohort sampled during active COVID-19. Sequencing was carried out using peripheral blood. This receptor chain uses TRBV18 and TRBJ2-7; TRBD1 matches 7 bases in the middle. The CDR3 amino acid sequence is: CASSLGTAYEQYF. DNA sequence: TGTGCCAGCTCACTCGGGACAGCCTACGAGCAGTACTTC.